This TCR beta chain emerged from a study of radiotherapy plus CTLA-4 blockade in lung cancer. V shed 4 bases and J 1 base; nucleotides not matched to a gene: 5. The V gene's germline CDR1 is MDHEN and CDR2 SYDVKM. The CDR3 extends over 17 amino acids. With regard to this clone: Its antigen is still unknown.

General study points: Tumor-derived TCR clones expanded in blood after radiotherapy plus ipilimumab.

TCRdb keeps only in-frame clones here, not all; method: immunoSEQ multiplex PCR. The sample has approximately 44,000 clones, less than 85% seen once. The V and J genes are TRBV28 and TRBJ2-1; 12 bases agree with TRBD2. The receptor was isolated from a human donor with non-small cell lung cancer who had stable disease on radiotherapy plus ipilimumab. The sample consisted of peripheral blood, taken from a patient treated with radiotherapy plus ipilimumab. The DNA for the CDR3 is TGTGCCAGCAGTTCGGGGCTAGCGGGGGGGTCCTACAATGAGCAGTTCTTC. Translation: CASSSGLAGGSYNEQFF.